The next 30 T cell receptor beta chains were all read from a single sample in a study of CD4+ T cells in melanoma. TCRdb's copy holds only in-frame clones and misses some; the assay was immunoSEQ multiplex PCR. The table records about 120,000 clones, about 90% of them present only once. What was sequenced was peripheral blood. The receptors were gathered from a human donor with melanoma.

The chain joins TRBV5-1 to TRBJ1-5; 7 nucleotides agree with TRBD1. Germline V lookup: CDR1 SGHRS, CDR2 YFSETQ. V shed 2 bases and J 7 bases; nucleotides not matched to a gene: 6. The CDR3 extends over 14 amino acids. The CDR3 reads CASSLGQVGQPQHF. The CDR3 nucleotides are TGCGCCAGCAGCTTAGGACAGGTGGGGCAGCCCCAGCATTTT.

This rearrangement joins TRBV19 to TRBJ1-5; D perhaps matches TRBD1 (5 bases). This CDR3 is 14 amino acids long. Germline CDR1 is LNHDA and CDR2 is SQIVND (reference sequence). Trimming stripped 6 bases from V and 1 base from J, with 10 bases between. The CDR3 sequence: CASSTGHSNQPQHF. The CDR3 coding sequence is TGTGCCAGTAGCACAGGCCACAGCAATCAGCCCCAGCATTTT.

This clone was detected once. The chain is built from TRBV5-4 and TRBJ1-2, with a tentative D call TRBD1 (5 bases). V was pared by 2 bases and J by 1 base, with 6 bases between. The CDR3 loop spans 13 amino acids. Germline lookup yields CDR1 SGHNT and CDR2 YYREEE (reference sequence). CDR3 sequence (DNA): TGTGCCAGCAGCTTAGACAGTAACTATGGCTACACCTTC. Encoded protein: CASSLDSNYGYTF. Full variable domain (outside the CDR3, taken from reference TRBV5-4 and TRBJ1-2): ETGVTQSPTHLIKTRGQQVTLRCSSQSGHNTVSWYQQALGQGPQFIFQYYREEENGRGNFPPRFSGLQFPNYSSELNVNALELDDSALYLCASSLDSNYGYTFGSGTRLTVV.

The chain carries TRBV30 and TRBJ1-2; 9 bases agree with TRBD1. The CDR3 has 12 amino acids. Germline V gene data show CDR1 as GTSNPN and CDR2 as SVGIG (reference sequence). V was clipped by 8 bases and J by 7 bases; unmatched bases: 8. In DNA form, the CDR3 reads TGTGCCATGGCACAGGGGGCAGGTGGCTACACCTTC. As protein: CAMAQGAGGYTF.

The chain couples TRBV2 to TRBJ2-1; 7 bases are shared with TRBD2. This CDR3 has 14 amino acids. CDR1 and CDR2 (germline): SNHLY, FYNNEI. V lost 7 bases, J lost 9 bases, and 12 bases stayed unmatched. In nucleotides, the CDR3 is TGTGCCAGCAACAGCGGGATGGGCGGGATTGAGCAGTTCTTC. Translating gives CASNSGMGGIEQFF. Combining the CDR3 with reference TRBV2 and TRBJ2-1 gives the whole variable domain EPEVTQTPSHQVTQMGQEVILRCVPISNHLYFYWYRQILGQKVEFLVSFYNNEISEKSEIFDDQFSVERPDGSNFTLKIRSTKLEDSAMYFCASNSGMGGIEQFFGPGTRLTVL.

V and J are TRBV28 and TRBJ1-2, with TRBD1 matching 7 bases. The CDR3 is 14 amino acids. Germline V gene lookup returns CDR1 MDHEN and CDR2 SYDVKM. After removal of 2 bases from V and 2 bases from J, the junction contained 2 bases not matched to a gene. The chain's CDR3 is CASSLTRGNYGYTF. The CDR3 DNA follows: TGTGCCAGCAGTTTAACCAGGGGGAACTATGGCTACACCTTC.

This clone came up once. The chain couples TRBV2 to TRBJ2-3; no clear D. The CDR3 sequence is 14 residues long. V was shortened by 7 bases and J by 0 bases, with 11 bases between the two germline ends. The germline gives CDR1 SNHLY, CDR2 FYNNEI. The CDR3 here is CASIDRWSTDTQYF. The CDR3 DNA sequence: TGTGCCAGCATTGACCGGTGGAGCACAGATACGCAGTATTTT.

V usage is TRBV5-5 and J usage is TRBJ2-7; D possibly corresponds to TRBD2 (6 bases). This CDR3 contains 14 residues. Trimming pared 4 bases from V and 0 bases from J, leaving 11 bases between. Germline CDR1 and CDR2: SGHKS and YYEKEE (reference sequence). In DNA, the CDR3 is TGTGCCAGCAGCACCGCCGGGAGCTCCTACGAGCAGTACTTC. Translating it yields CASSTAGSSYEQYF.

The genes are TRBV28 and TRBJ1-3; 9 bases map to TRBD1. The CDR3 is 15 residues long. The V gene end was trimmed by 6 bases and the J gene end by 5 bases; junction bases not matched to a gene: 8. Germline CDR1 is MDHEN and CDR2 is SYDVKM. The CDR3 loop is CASRPGQGTRNTIYF. CDR3 bases: TGTGCCAGCAGGCCCGGACAGGGGACACGAAACACCATATATTTT.

The chain joins TRBV7-9 to TRBJ2-5; TRBD1 might be the D (6 bases). The J call may be faulty, since TRBJ2-7 better matches the DNA end. CDR1 SEHNR and CDR2 FQNEAQ come from the germline V gene (reference sequence). The CDR3 length is 13 residues. The CDR3: CASSLGTAYEQYF. CDR3 DNA: TGTGCCAGCAGCTTAGGGACAGCCTACGAGCAGTACTTC.

The chain recombines TRBV29-1 with TRBJ2-1; 10 bases align to TRBD2. CDR1 and CDR2 from the germline V gene are SQVTM and ANQGSEA. Germline trimming cut 3 bases from V and 5 bases from J; bases unmatched to any gene: 7. CDR3 length: 15 residues. The CDR3 DNA is TGCAGCGTTGAGGGTACTAGCGGGGTAGACAATGAGCAGTTCTTC. This translates into CSVEGTSGVDNEQFF.

V gene TRBV7-9 combines with J gene TRBJ2-2; D uncertain. V gave up 0 bases and J gave up 6 bases, with 8 bases separating them. Germline V gene sequence: CDR1 SEHNR, CDR2 FQNEAQ (reference sequence). The CDR3 contains 14 residues. The CDR3 is CASSLAMSSGELFF. The CDR3 nucleotides read TGTGCCAGCAGCTTAGCAATGAGTTCCGGGGAGCTGTTTTTT.

The V call is TRBV6-5, the J call TRBJ1-1; D gene ambiguous. V shed 6 bases and J shed 0 bases, with 8 bases lying between them. Germline-derived CDR1 and CDR2 are MNHEY and SVGAGI. The CDR3 is 13 amino acids. CDR3 protein: CASRKLMNTEAFF. The CDR3 region has the DNA TGTGCCAGCAGAAAACTCATGAACACTGAAGCTTTCTTT.

This clone appeared once. The chain links TRBV4-2 to TRBJ2-3; unclear D gene. Trimming removed 4 bases at V and 3 bases at J, with 8 bases between. There are 13 residues in the CDR3. Germline CDR1 is LGHNA and CDR2 is YNFKEQ. Written as DNA, the CDR3 is TGTGCCAGCAGCCCCACCTTTACAGATACGCAGTATTTT. Encoded protein: CASSPTFTDTQYF.

This chain uses TRBV7-9 with TRBJ2-5; TRBD2 aligns across 9 bases. The CDR3 runs 17 residues. Germline V gene data show CDR1 as SEHNR and CDR2 as FQNEAQ (reference sequence). The junction had 10 bases not matched to a gene; V was cut back by 5 bases and J by 0 bases. This CDR3 is CASSPISGGLYQETQYF. CDR3 in DNA: TGTGCCAGCAGCCCAATTAGCGGGGGCCTTTACCAAGAGACCCAGTACTTC.

The chain joins TRBV7-2 to TRBJ1-5, with D possibly TRBD1 on 5 matching bases. Germline loops: CDR1 SGHTA, CDR2 FQGNSA. CDR3 length: 15 amino acids. The V end was cut by 5 bases, the J end by 7 bases, with 18 bases between. The CDR3 DNA follows: TGTGCCAGCAGCGCCCGCGGGGACCTCATGCAGCCCCAGCATTTT. As protein: CASSARGDLMQPQHF.

This clone has only a few counts. This rearrangement joins TRBV5-6 to TRBJ2-7; D tentatively reads TRBD1 or TRBD2 (5 bases each). The CDR3 is 14 residues long. The germline CDR1 and CDR2 sequences are SGHDT and YYEEEE. Deletions cut 0 bases from V and 9 bases from J, with 16 bases between. The chain's CDR3 is CASSLEIGGVSQYF. The CDR3, as DNA: TGTGCCAGCAGCTTGGAAATTGGGGGTGTTTCGCAGTACTTC.

The sample holds one count of this clone. The chain has TRBV19 and TRBJ1-6; D is undetermined. CDR3 size: 15 residues. V shed 7 bases and J shed 7 bases, with 17 bases lying between them. Germline assignment: CDR1 LNHDA and CDR2 SQIVND (reference sequence). Here the CDR3 reads CASTLAEGSNSPLHF. The CDR3 coding sequence is TGTGCCAGTACCCTAGCGGAAGGGAGCAATTCACCCCTCCACTTT.

The genes are TRBV6-1 and TRBJ2-7; either TRBD1 or TRBD2 may fit D (5 bases each). Germline V gene lookup returns CDR1 MNHNS and CDR2 SASEGT. The CDR3 runs to 15 residues. The ends were cut back, 3 bases at V and 2 bases at J, with 14 bases in the middle. The CDR3 spells CASSEVRLGAYEQYF. The CDR3 DNA reads as TGTGCCAGCAGTGAGGTCCGATTGGGGGCCTACGAGCAGTACTTC.

The chain has TRBV10-3 and TRBJ2-1; 7 nucleotides match TRBD2. Unmatched junction bases numbered 7, after V lost 2 bases and J lost 0 bases. Germline V gene lookup returns CDR1 ENHRY and CDR2 SYGVKD. CDR3 length: 17 amino acids. The CDR3 bases are TGTGCCATCAGTGAGGGAGCTAGCGGAACCTCCTACAATGAGCAGTTCTTC. Amino acids: CAISEGASGTSYNEQFF.

The V and J genes are TRBV27 and TRBJ2-3; 8 bases map to TRBD1. The germline V gene has CDR1 MNHEY and CDR2 SMNVEV (reference sequence). The CDR3 is 16 amino acids. The J segment lost 0 bases and the V segment lost 5 bases, leaving 7 bases of the junction unmatched. CDR3 protein: CASSLRTGRSTDTQYF. As DNA, the CDR3 is TGTGCCAGCAGTCTAAGGACAGGGCGTAGCACAGATACGCAGTATTTT.

The DNA of the CDR3 is TGTGCCAGCAGTTTAAGGTGGGGGGGACCCAATGAGCAGTTCTTC. Encoded protein: CASSLRWGGPNEQFF. The chain employs TRBV27 and TRBJ2-1; 7 bases line up with TRBD2. The CDR3 runs 15 residues. From germline, CDR1 is MNHEY and CDR2 SMNVEV (reference sequence). The ends lost 2 bases at V and 6 bases at J; junction bases unmatched: 7.

The J gene is TRBJ1-2, the V gene TRBV6-1; D not certain. V lost 1 base, J lost 2 bases, and 14 bases lay in between. Germline V lookup: CDR1 MNHNS, CDR2 SASEGT. The CDR3 sequence is 16 residues long. The CDR3 here is CASSEVAEGPNYGYTF. The CDR3 DNA sequence: TGTGCCAGCAGTGAAGTAGCAGAAGGACCGAACTATGGCTACACCTTC.

The chain joins TRBV30 to TRBJ2-2, with 10 nucleotides matching TRBD1. Per germline, CDR1 GTSNPN and CDR2 SVGIG (reference sequence). The CDR3 has 16 amino acids. J was trimmed by 7 bases and V by 1 base; bases with no gene match: 9. The CDR3 here is CAWSEGQGILIGELFF. The CDR3 DNA reads TGTGCCTGGAGTGAGGGACAGGGGATTCTCATCGGGGAGCTGTTTTTT.

The chain is built from TRBV9 and TRBJ2-5; tentatively, D is TRBD2 (6 bases). V lost 4 bases and J lost 5, with 12 bases in between. CDR1 and CDR2 (germline): SGDLS, YYNGEE. The CDR3 is 13 amino acids. CDR3 residues: CASSPGLGETQYF. The CDR3 DNA is TGTGCCAGCAGCCCGGGACTTGGGGAGACCCAGTACTTC.

The chain combines TRBV19 with TRBJ2-2; D tentatively reads TRBD1 or TRBD2 (5 bases each). CDR1 and CDR2 (germline): LNHDA, SQIVND (reference sequence). This CDR3 contains 14 residues. Trimming left V 7 bases short and J 4 bases short, with 13 bases between. CDR3 residues: CASNGALGTGELFF. CDR3 bases: TGTGCCAGTAACGGGGCCCTCGGCACCGGGGAGCTGTTTTTT. The complete variable domain, with remaining parts taken from reference TRBV19 and TRBJ2-2, reads DGGITQSPKYLFRKEGQNVTLSCEQNLNHDAMYWYRQDPGQGLRLIYYSQIVNDFQKGDIAEGYSVSREKKESFPLTVTSAQKNPTAFYLCASNGALGTGELFFGEGSRLTVL.

This chain connects TRBV5-1 to TRBJ2-3, with 7 bases lining up with TRBD2. Germline V lookup: CDR1 SGHRS, CDR2 YFSETQ. After removal of 3 bases from V and 3 bases from J, the junction contained 7 bases not matched to a gene. The CDR3 is made up of 15 amino acids. CDR3 DNA sequence: TGCGCCAGCAGCTCCAGTCCCGGGGGGACAGATACGCAGTATTTT. It specifies CASSSSPGGTDTQYF. Based on the CDR3 plus reference TRBV5-1 and TRBJ2-3, the full variable domain is KAGVTQTPRYLIKTRGQQVTLSCSPISGHRSVSWYQQTPGQGLQFLFEYFSETQRNKGNFPGRFSGRQFSNSRSEMNVSTLELGDSALYLCASSSSPGGTDTQYFGPGTRLTVL.

The chain carries TRBV7-2 and TRBJ2-1; weak D call: TRBD1 (6 bases). Germline V gives CDR1 SGHTA, CDR2 FQGNSA. This CDR3 spans 13 amino acids. Trimming took 4 bases from V and 4 from J, leaving 8 bases between them. The CDR3, as DNA: TGTGCCAGCAGCTCTACAGGGTACAATGAGCAGTTCTTC. This encodes CASSSTGYNEQFF.

The chain has TRBV28 and TRBJ2-3; a possible D gene is TRBD1 (5 bases). Germline assignment: CDR1 MDHEN and CDR2 SYDVKM. This CDR3 region has 14 residues. V lost 2 bases and J lost 1, with 7 bases in between. CDR3 in DNA: TGTGCCAGCAGTTTACTAGGGGGCACAGATACGCAGTATTTT. As protein: CASSLLGGTDTQYF.

This chain uses TRBV5-4 with TRBJ2-5; D is perhaps TRBD2 (6 bases). The CDR3 runs 15 residues. Trimming removed 4 bases at V and 3 bases at J, with 16 bases between. Germline V CDR1 and CDR2: SGHNT, YYREEE (reference sequence). CDR3 sequence: CASSPSGAWEETQYF. In DNA, the CDR3 is TGTGCCAGCAGCCCTTCGGGAGCGTGGGAAGAGACCCAGTACTTC.